This TCR beta chain stems from a study of T cells in Graves' hyperthyroidism and ophthalmopathy. The CDR3 is 12 amino acids. Per germline, CDR1 MNHEY and CDR2 SVGEGT. The V end was cut by 2 bases, the J end by 6 bases, with 7 bases between. This clonotype was counted at least ten times. Researchers amplified the TCR beta CDR3 regions from RNA transcripts. Researchers ran a first-round RT-PCR on the TCR CDR3 using the HTBI primer set. TCRdb redid the calling of the multiplex PCR reads with MiXCR, one entry per CDR3 protein. The sample includes 350,000 to 450,000 distinct CDR3 sequences, about 15% of them seen just once.

The clonotype originates from a woman aged 30 to 39 with Graves' hyperthyroidism that later progressed to Graves' ophthalmopathy. The V call is TRBV6-2 or TRBV6-3, the J call TRBJ1-1, with unresolved D. The sequencing input was blood. CDR3 DNA: TGTGCCAGCAGTTACGCCCGCTCTGAAGCTTTCTTT. This codes for CASSYARSEAFF.